The text below deals with one T cell receptor (beta chain). Its cognate antigen is unknown. The germline V gene encodes CDR1 SGHNT and CDR2 YYREEE (reference sequence). The CDR3 spans 16 residues. With V trimmed by 2 bases and J by 3 bases, 5 bases remained unmatched. Clones were sequenced by immunoSEQ multiplex PCR, and TCRdb holds only the in-frame ones, with some missing. The sample lists approximately 65,000 clones; about nine tenths were seen once. This specimen belongs to a study of OX40 agonist ivuxolimab in advanced cancers. Points from the study as a whole: At 0.1 to 3.0 mg/kg and by week 6, clonal expansion occurred in CD4+ and CD8+ blood T cells.

This sequence was found in an adult with an advanced solid tumor such as melanoma, head and neck, liver or kidney cancer. Sequencing was performed on CD4+ or CD8+ T cells sorted from blood, taken in a trial of the OX40 agonist ivuxolimab. V usage is TRBV5-4 and J usage is TRBJ2-2, with 9 bases that match TRBD2. The CDR3 sequence is CASSFGGGAYTGELFF. CDR3 DNA sequence: TGTGCCAGCAGCTTTGGCGGGGGGGCTTACACCGGGGAGCTGTTTTTT.